The clone carrying this TCR beta chain was counted only a few times. The data belong to a study of blood T cell repertoires in COVID-19. Overall study context: T cells, B-cell-depleted T cells, or PBMCs provided the cDNA or gDNA that served as material.

CDR3 length equals 15 residues. V shed 3 bases and J shed 3 bases, with 15 bases lying between them. Germline lookup yields CDR1 SGHDN and CDR2 FVKESK. As handled by the study authors: Nucleated cell number was recorded as an estimate derived from reference gene primer amplification. Sequenced by immunoSEQ multiplex PCR; TCRdb stores in-frame clones only, minus some. V, J and clone size are taken as reported in that table, and D and trimming were inferred from the DNA itself. The repertoire holds around 56,000 clones, 73% seen once, with around 14% in the top ten. The clonotype originates from a woman in her seventies with acute or convalescent COVID-19. This chain connects TRBV14 to TRBJ2-7, with D perhaps TRBD2 (6 bases). The specimen sequenced was peripheral blood. CDR3 in DNA: TGTGCCAGCAGCCAGGGCCGGGACTGGGGCTACGAGCAGTACTTC. Its protein is CASSQGRDWGYEQYF.